This T cell receptor (beta chain) originates from a study of cytomegalovirus exposure and HLA in healthy donors. V lost 1 base and J 4 bases, leaving 13 bases between the germline ends. CDR1 and CDR2 from the germline V gene are SGHDN and FVKESK. CDR3 length: 16 residues. A remark on this clone: Its antigen is undetermined.

Clones were read by immunoSEQ multiplex PCR, and TCRdb kept only the in-frame ones, dropping some. The sample contains 75,000 to 90,000 clones, 85% to 95% of which appear only once. General observations from the study: According to the study, around 160 TCR beta chains were cytomegalovirus-associated.

The gene calls are TRBV14 and TRBJ2-2; possible D gene TRBD1, 6 bases. The sequenced sample consisted of PBMCs. The TCR was taken from a woman aged 18 to 35 in good health and CMV-seronegative. The CDR3 loop is CASSQGAVRGTGELFF. In DNA form, the CDR3 reads TGTGCCAGCAGCCAAGGAGCGGTCAGGGGCACCGGGGAGCTGTTTTTT.